This T cell receptor beta chain derives from a study of OX40 agonist ivuxolimab in advanced cancers. The assay was immunoSEQ multiplex PCR, and TCRdb's table has in-frame clones only and misses some. The repertoire holds 16,000 or so clones, with roughly 77% as singletons. This CDR3 contains 16 residues. The germline V gene encodes CDR1 LNHNV and CDR2 YYDKDF (reference sequence). V lost 5 bases to trimming and J lost 1 base, with 16 bases between them. Sequencing was performed on CD4+ or CD8+ T cells sorted from blood, taken in a trial of the OX40 agonist ivuxolimab. The chain combines TRBV15 with TRBJ2-3; D ambiguous. The sequence derives from an adult with an advanced solid tumor such as melanoma, head and neck, liver or kidney cancer. The CDR3 loop is CATSPSKGVGTDTQYF. Here the CDR3 DNA reads TGTGCCACCAGCCCGAGCAAGGGCGTAGGCACAGATACGCAGTATTTT.